This is a list of T cell receptor beta chains from one sample in a study of metastatic and nonmetastatic thyroid tumors. TCRdb ran MiXCR on the PCR reads. Of 25,000 to 35,000 clones listed, about 18% are singletons. The sequenced sample consisted of blood. These receptors originate from a female donor with papillary thyroid cancer or a benign thyroid nodule (not recorded which). Some clones in this sample may be carry-over from other donors' samples. CDR3s leave out the opening cysteine and the closing phenylalanine or tryptophan. The D gene is left open where the match is weak.

j_gene,v_gene,d_gene,CDR3aa
TRBJ2-7,TRBV6-4,TRBD1,ASSRGQGYEQY
TRBJ2-1,TRBV3-1,NA,ASRHSSGNEQF
TRBJ1-5,TRBV18,TRBD1,ASSPTGQDNQPQH
TRBJ2-7,TRBV5-1,NA,ASSPSRFNSYEQY
TRBJ2-2,TRBV11-2,NA,ASREGVSNTGELF
TRBJ2-7,TRBV20-1,NA,SARATSSLREQY
TRBJ2-1,TRBV29-1,NA,SVGGGVGTYNEQF
TRBJ1-1,TRBV20-1,NA,SASAISEAF
TRBJ2-7,TRBV12-3/TRBV12-4,TRBD2,ASSSGGVGTYEQY
TRBJ1-3,TRBV4-2,TRBD1,ASSQGDRVGGNTIY
TRBJ2-1,TRBV6-4,TRBD2,ASSDSGGGAMNEQF
TRBJ2-1,TRBV3-1,NA,ASSRRVNEQF
TRBJ2-2,TRBV4-1,TRBD2,SSSQEAAGEFIGELF
TRBJ2-1,TRBV4-1,NA,ASSQELGRWLDNEQF
TRBJ2-2,TRBV5-1,TRBD2,ASSANTGTSGRTGELF
TRBJ2-3,TRBV28,NA,ASSVLGGRDNDTQY
TRBJ1-5,TRBV28,TRBD1,ASSLGLTGGQPKH
TRBJ2-2,TRBV11-2,NA,ASSPPLQGGTGELF
TRBJ2-3,TRBV28,TRBD2,ASRPRQSPKRGGTTDTQY
TRBJ2-1,TRBV4-3,TRBD1,ASSQGTGHNEQF
TRBJ2-1,TRBV10-3,NA,AISESMASGDANEQF
TRBJ1-1,TRBV7-6,NA,ASSLRTDTEAF
TRBJ1-2,TRBV4-2,NA,ASSVEMGDYGYT
TRBJ1-2,TRBV20-1,NA,SARGTTQEGVRYGYT
TRBJ1-4,TRBV28,TRBD1,ASSLPAGGEKLF
TRBJ1-4,TRBV3-1,NA,ASSQELQKLF
TRBJ1-1,TRBV7-3,TRBD1,ASSPTGGTEAF
TRBJ2-7,TRBV25-1,NA,ASSEATAIDPYEQY
TRBJ1-1,TRBV4-1,NA,ASSQVFCMNTEAF
TRBJ2-7,TRBV7-8,TRBD2,ASSRLALNYEQY
TRBJ2-7,TRBV4-3,TRBD1,ASSLRIRDSPEQY
TRBJ1-2,TRBV30,NA,AWRGQGKNYGYT
TRBJ2-5,TRBV7-7,NA,ASSLGGLPYQGTQY
TRBJ2-7,TRBV2,NA,ASIGAAYEQY
TRBJ1-1,TRBV6-1,TRBD1,ASSVMGTALNTEAF
TRBJ2-7,TRBV6-1,NA,FSSEGRGNYEQY
TRBJ2-7,TRBV7-8,NA,ASSFRGGTAYEQY
TRBJ2-1,TRBV7-3,NA,ASSSGREHF
TRBJ2-2,TRBV28,TRBD1,ASRVDRVGFGELF
TRBJ2-3,TRBV7-2,NA,ASSLKVGSSDAQY
TRBJ2-1,TRBV4-2,TRBD2,ASSQDSGTSAYNEQF
TRBJ2-1,TRBV19,NA,ASSTWTALYNEQF
TRBJ2-7,TRBV11-2,TRBD1,ASTQTPDRFDEQY
TRBJ1-4,TRBV14,NA,ASSQLGAGTNEKLF
TRBJ1-1,TRBV27,NA,ASTPGGGVTEAF
TRBJ2-7,TRBV11-1,TRBD1,ASRAYRGHSSYEQY
TRBJ2-3,TRBV5-1,NA,ASSEGSTDTQY
TRBJ1-2,TRBV28,TRBD1,ASSSDRATYGYT
TRBJ2-7,TRBV20-1,TRBD2,SATGLAGPTSYEQY
TRBJ2-3,TRBV4-3,NA,ASSQVGGGDTQY
TRBJ2-7,TRBV19,NA,ASSIGEQGEDEQY
TRBJ2-5,TRBV9,NA,ASSAARGALETQY
TRBJ2-2,TRBV6-2/TRBV6-3,NA,ASSYSVGCDRPLF
TRBJ1-2,TRBV28,TRBD1,ASSLETGKYGYT
TRBJ2-2,TRBV19,NA,ATRGRGGTGKLF
TRBJ2-3,TRBV28,TRBD2,ASSPTMIAGVTDTQY
TRBJ1-6,TRBV30,TRBD1,AWSGQGNSPLH
TRBJ2-7,TRBV20-1,TRBD1,SASTGQGSYEQY
TRBJ1-6,TRBV9,NA,ASSGDLNSPLH
TRBJ2-5,TRBV20-1,NA,SARDLPMYQETQY